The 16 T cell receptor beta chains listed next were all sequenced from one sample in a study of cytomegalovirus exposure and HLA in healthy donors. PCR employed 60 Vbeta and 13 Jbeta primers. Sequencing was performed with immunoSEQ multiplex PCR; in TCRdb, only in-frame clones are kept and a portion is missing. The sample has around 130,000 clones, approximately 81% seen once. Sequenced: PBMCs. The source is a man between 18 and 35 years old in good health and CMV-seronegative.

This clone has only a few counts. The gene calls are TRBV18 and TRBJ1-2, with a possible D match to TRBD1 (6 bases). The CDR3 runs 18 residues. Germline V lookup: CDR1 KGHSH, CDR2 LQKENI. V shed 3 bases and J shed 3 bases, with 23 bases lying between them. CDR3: CASSPFPGQPDPDYGYTF. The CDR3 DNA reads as TGTGCCAGCTCACCCTTTCCGGGACAACCGGACCCCGACTATGGCTACACCTTC.

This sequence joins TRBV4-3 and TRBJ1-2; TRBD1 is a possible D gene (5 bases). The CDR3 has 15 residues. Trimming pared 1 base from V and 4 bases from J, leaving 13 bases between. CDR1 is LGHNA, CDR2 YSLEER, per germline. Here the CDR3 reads CASSQAETASYGYTF. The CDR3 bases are TGCGCCAGCAGCCAAGCGGAGACAGCCAGCTATGGCTACACCTTC.

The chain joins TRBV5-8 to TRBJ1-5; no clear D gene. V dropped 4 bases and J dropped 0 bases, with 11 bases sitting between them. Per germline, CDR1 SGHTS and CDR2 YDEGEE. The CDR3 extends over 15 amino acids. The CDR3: CASSPAFYSNQPQHF. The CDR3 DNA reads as TGTGCCAGCAGCCCAGCGTTCTATAGCAATCAGCCCCAGCATTTT.

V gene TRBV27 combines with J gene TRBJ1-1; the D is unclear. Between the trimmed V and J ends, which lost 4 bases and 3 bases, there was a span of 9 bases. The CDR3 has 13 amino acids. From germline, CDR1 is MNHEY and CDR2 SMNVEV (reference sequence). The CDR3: CASSYVEDTEAFF. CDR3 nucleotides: TGTGCCAGCAGTTATGTCGAGGACACTGAAGCTTTCTTT.

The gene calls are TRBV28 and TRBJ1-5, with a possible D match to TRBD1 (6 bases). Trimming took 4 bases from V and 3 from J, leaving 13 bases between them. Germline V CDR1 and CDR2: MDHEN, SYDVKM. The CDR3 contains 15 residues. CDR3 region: CASSSQGPSNQPQHF. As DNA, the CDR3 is TGTGCCAGCAGTTCTCAGGGGCCCTCCAATCAGCCCCAGCATTTT.

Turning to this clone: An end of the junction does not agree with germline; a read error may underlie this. DNA of the CDR3: TGTGCCAGCAGCCATCACGGGACAAACAGTGAAGCTTTCTTT. It yields the protein CASSHHGTNSEAFF. The chain has TRBV7-3 and TRBJ1-1; the D gene is possibly TRBD1 (6 bases). This CDR3 has 14 residues. The germline CDR1 and CDR2 sequences are SGHTA and FQGTGA.

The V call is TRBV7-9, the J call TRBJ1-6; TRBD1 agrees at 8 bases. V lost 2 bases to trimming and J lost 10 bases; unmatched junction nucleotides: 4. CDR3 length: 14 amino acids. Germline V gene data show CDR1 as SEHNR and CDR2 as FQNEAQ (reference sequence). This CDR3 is CASSLQGAGSPLHF. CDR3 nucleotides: TGTGCCAGCAGCTTACAGGGGGCCGGATCACCCCTCCACTTT.

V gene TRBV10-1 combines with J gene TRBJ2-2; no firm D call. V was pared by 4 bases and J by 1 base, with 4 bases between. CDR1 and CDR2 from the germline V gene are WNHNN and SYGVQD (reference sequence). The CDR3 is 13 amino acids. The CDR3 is CASSVRNTGELFF. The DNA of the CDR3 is TGCGCCAGCAGTGTCCGGAACACCGGGGAGCTGTTTTTT.

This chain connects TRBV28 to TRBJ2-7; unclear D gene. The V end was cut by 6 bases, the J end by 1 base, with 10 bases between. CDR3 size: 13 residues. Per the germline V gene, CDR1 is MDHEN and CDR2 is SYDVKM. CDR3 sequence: CASRTTESYEQYF. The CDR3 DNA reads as TGTGCCAGCAGAACAACAGAGTCCTACGAGCAGTACTTC.

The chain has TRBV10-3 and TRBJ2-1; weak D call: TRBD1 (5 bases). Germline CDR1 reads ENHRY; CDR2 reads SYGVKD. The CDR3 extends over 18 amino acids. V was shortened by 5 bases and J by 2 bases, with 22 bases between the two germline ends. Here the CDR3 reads CAISFHDRLTLTYNEQFF. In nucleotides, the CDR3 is TGTGCCATCAGTTTCCACGACAGATTAACCCTAACCTACAATGAGCAGTTCTTC.

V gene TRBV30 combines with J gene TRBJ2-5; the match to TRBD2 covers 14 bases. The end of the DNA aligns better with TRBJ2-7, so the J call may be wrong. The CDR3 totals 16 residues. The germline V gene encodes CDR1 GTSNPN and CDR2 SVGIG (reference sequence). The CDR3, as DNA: TGTGCCTGTTACGAGGGACTAGCGGGGGAACCCTACGAGCAGTACTTC. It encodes CACYEGLAGEPYEQYF.

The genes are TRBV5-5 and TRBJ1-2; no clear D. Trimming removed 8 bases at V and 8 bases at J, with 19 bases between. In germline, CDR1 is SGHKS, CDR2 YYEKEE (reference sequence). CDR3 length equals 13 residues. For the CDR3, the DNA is TGTGCCAGTTCAGACCGGGAGAATCAGGGCTACACCTTC. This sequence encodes CASSDRENQGYTF.

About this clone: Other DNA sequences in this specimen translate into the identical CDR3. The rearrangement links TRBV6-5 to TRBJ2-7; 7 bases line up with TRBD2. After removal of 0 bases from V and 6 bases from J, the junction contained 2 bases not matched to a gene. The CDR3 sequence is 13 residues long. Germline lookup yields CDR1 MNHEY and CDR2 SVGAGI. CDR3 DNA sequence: TGTGCCAGCAGTTACTCGGGCGGGGGCGAGCAGTACTTC. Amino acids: CASSYSGGGEQYF.

The DNA for the CDR3 is TGTGCCAGCAGTGTGACGGGTCCGAACACTGAAGCTTTCTTT. Its translation: CASSVTGPNTEAFF. The chain links TRBV28 to TRBJ1-1; no clear D gene. Trimming took off 5 bases at V and 1 base at J, with 11 bases between the two ends. The germline CDR1 and CDR2 sequences are MDHEN and SYDVKM. This CDR3 is 14 amino acids long.

The CDR3 region has the DNA TGTGCCAGCAGCTTAGGAAGCAGGGATAATCAGCCCCAGCATTTT. It encodes CASSLGSRDNQPQHF. The V and J genes are TRBV7-6 and TRBJ1-5; a weak D match, TRBD1 (5 bases). Germline V lookup: CDR1 SGHVS, CDR2 FNYEAQ. V lost 1 base and J lost 4, with 11 bases in between. The CDR3 totals 15 residues.

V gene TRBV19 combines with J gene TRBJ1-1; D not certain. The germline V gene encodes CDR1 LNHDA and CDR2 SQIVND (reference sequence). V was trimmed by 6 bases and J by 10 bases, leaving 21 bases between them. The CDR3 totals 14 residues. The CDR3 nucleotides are TGTGCCAGTAGCCCGGTAAGGATCAACAGCGGAGCTTTCTTT. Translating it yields CASSPVRINSGAFF.